This TCR beta chain was observed in a study of control samples from healthy donors and cancer patients. The count of this clone is one. The assay was immunoSEQ multiplex PCR, and TCRdb's table has in-frame clones only and misses some. Of about 28,000 clones in the sample, 91% were seen once. The V gene's germline CDR1 is SGHRS and CDR2 YFSETQ. This CDR3 is 15 amino acids long. Deletions cut 4 bases from V and 3 bases from J, with 16 bases between. This chain connects TRBV5-1 to TRBJ1-2; perhaps TRBD1 as D (5 bases). The sequencing input was PBMCs. This clonotype originated in a man over 45 with lung cancer. As DNA, the CDR3 is TGCGCCAGCAGCACTGGGACGGAGGGTGACTATGGCTACACCTTC. Protein: CASSTGTEGDYGYTF. Full variable domain (outside the CDR3, taken from reference TRBV5-1 and TRBJ1-2): KAGVTQTPRYLIKTRGQQVTLSCSPISGHRSVSWYQQTPGQGLQFLFEYFSETQRNKGNFPGRFSGRQFSNSRSEMNVSTLELGDSALYLCASSTGTEGDYGYTFGSGTRLTVV.